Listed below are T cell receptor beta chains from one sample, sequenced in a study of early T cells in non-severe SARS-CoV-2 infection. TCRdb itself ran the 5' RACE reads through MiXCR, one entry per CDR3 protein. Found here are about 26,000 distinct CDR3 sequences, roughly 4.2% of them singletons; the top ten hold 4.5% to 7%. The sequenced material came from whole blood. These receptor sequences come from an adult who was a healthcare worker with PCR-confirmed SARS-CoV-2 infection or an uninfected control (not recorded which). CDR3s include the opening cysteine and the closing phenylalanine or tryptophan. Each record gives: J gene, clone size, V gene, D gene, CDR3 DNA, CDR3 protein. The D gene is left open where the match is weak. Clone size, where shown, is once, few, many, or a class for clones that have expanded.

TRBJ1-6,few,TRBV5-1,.,TGCGCCAGCAGCTTGACAGGGAGGTCCTATAATTCACCCCTCCACTTT,CASSLTGRSYNSPLHF
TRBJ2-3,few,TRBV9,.,TGTGCCAGCAGCGCAAACACAGATACGCAGTATTTT,CASSANTDTQYF
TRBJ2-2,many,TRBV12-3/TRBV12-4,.,TGTGCCAGCAGTTTAGCACTAGGACTGATTGGTGACACCGGGGAGCTGTTTTTT,CASSLALGLIGDTGELFF
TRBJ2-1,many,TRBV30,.,TGTGCCTGGAGTGTCGGGCGGGGAGCGTACAATGAGCAGTTCTTC,CAWSVGRGAYNEQFF
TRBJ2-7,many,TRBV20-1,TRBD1,TGCAGTGCTAGAGATAGACAGGGTACCTACGAGCAGTACTTC,CSARDRQGTYEQYF
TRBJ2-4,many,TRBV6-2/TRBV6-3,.,TGTGCCAGCAGACAAAACCCCGTCAGGAACATTCAGTACTTC,CASRQNPVRNIQYF
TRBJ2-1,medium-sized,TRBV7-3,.,TGTGCCAGCAGCTTGACTAGGAGCTCCTACAATGAGCAGTTCTTC,CASSLTRSSYNEQFF
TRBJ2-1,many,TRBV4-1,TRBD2,TGCGCCAGCAGCCTACTAGCGGGGGGGCCTAAAGGCGATGAGCAGTTCTTC,CASSLLAGGPKGDEQFF
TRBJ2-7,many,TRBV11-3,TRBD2,TGTGCCAGCAGCTTACGCGGGGGGTTCTCCTACGAGCAGTACTTC,CASSLRGGFSYEQYF
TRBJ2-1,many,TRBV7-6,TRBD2,TGTGCCAGCAGCCCCATGACTAGCGGGCAGTTCTTC,CASSPMTSGQFF
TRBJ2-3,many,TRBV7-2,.,TGTGCCAGCAGCTTATCCACAGATACGCAGTATTTT,CASSLSTDTQYF
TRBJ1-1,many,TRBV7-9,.,TGTGCCATTCAAACAACGACTGAAGCTTTCTTT,CAIQTTTEAFF
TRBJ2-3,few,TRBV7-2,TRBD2,TGTGCCAGCAGCAAAGGACTAGCGGGGGATACGCAGTATTTT,CASSKGLAGDTQYF
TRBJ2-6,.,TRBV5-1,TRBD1,TGCGCCCTCGAGCCGGGGACAGGGAGACCTGGGGCCAACGTCCTGACTTTC,CALEPGTGRPGANVLTF
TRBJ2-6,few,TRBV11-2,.,TGTGCCAGCAGCTCAAGGACCGGGACGTCTGGGGCCAACGTCCTGACTTTC,CASSSRTGTSGANVLTF
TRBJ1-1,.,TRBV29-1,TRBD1,TGCAGCGCGACCGGGACAGGGGGATATGAAGCTTTCTTT,CSATGTGGYEAFF
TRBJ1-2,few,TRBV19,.,TGTGCCAGTGGATTAGGGGGGAACGGCTACACCTTC,CASGLGGNGYTF
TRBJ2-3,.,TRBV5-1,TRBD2,TGCGCCAGCAGCCCAACCCCCAGACTAGCTTCTAGCACAGATACGCAGTATTTT,CASSPTPRLASSTDTQYF
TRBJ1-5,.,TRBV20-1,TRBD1,TGCAGTGCCAGGCGGACAGGGGGGCCCCAGCATTTT,CSARRTGGPQHF
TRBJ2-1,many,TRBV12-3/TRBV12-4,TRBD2,TGTGCCAGCAGACCCATAGCGCGCGGGGGGGACAATGAGCAGTTCTTC,CASRPIARGGDNEQFF
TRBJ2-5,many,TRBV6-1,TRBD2,TGTGCCAGCAGTGAACTAGCGGGGGGGCAAGAGACCCAGTACTTC,CASSELAGGQETQYF
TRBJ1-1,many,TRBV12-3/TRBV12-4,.,TGTGCCAGCAGTTTTGGGATAAACACTGAAGCTTTCTTT,CASSFGINTEAFF
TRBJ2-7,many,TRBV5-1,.,TGCGCCAGCAGCTTGGCCCGGGGAAACTACGAGCAGTACTTC,CASSLARGNYEQYF